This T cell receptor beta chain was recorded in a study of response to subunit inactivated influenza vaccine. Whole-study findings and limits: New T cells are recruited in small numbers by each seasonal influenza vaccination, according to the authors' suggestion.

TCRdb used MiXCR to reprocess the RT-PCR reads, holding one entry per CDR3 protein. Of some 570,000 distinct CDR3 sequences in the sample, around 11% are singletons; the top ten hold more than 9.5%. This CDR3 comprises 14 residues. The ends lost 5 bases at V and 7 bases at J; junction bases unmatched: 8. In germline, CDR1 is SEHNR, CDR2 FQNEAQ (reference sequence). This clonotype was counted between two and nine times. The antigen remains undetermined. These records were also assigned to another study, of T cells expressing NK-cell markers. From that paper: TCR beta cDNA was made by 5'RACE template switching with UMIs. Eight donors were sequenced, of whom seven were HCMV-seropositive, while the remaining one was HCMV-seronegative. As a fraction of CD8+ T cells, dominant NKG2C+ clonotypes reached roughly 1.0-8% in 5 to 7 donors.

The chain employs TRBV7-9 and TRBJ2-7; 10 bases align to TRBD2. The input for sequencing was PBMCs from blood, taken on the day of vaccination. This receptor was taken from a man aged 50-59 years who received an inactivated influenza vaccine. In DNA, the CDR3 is TGTGCCAGCAGCGAGCGGGAGGGCTGGGCGGAGCAGTACTTC. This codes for CASSEREGWAEQYF. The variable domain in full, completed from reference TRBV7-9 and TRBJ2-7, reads DTGVSQNPRHKITKRGQNVTFRCDPISEHNRLYWYRQTLGQGPEFLTYFQNEAQLEKSRLLSDRFSAERPKGSFSTLEIQRTEQGDSAMYLCASSEREGWAEQYFGPGTRLTVT.